This T cell receptor (beta chain) is drawn from a study of T cells in Graves' hyperthyroidism and ophthalmopathy. On the study more broadly: Peripheral blood was secured at the point of initial diagnosis, before any treatment.

This clonotype was found a few times. Its target is unknown. V lost 5 bases to trimming and J lost 2 bases, with 19 bases between them. Per the germline V gene, CDR1 is SGHAT and CDR2 is FQNNGV. The CDR3 has 16 residues. Study observations and caveats: In the blood, most expanded thyroid clonotypes above 0.001 appeared as well. Progression to ophthalmopathy was predicted a median of 6.5 months early.

A Clinical Activity Score of at least 3, a NOSPECS grade of at least 4 and a duration under 3 months were recorded in the ophthalmopathy patients. It was RNA transcripts that yielded the amplified TCR beta CDR3 regions. HTBI primers were employed in a first-round RT-PCR of the TCR CDR3. TCRdb fed the multiplex PCR reads into MiXCR, producing one record per CDR3 protein. The sample shows fewer than 450,000 distinct CDR3 sequences, 11% to 15% of them seen only once. The chain recombines TRBV11-2 with TRBJ2-7, with a weak D call TRBD1 (7 bases). Material for sequencing was blood. This sequence was found in a man over 45 with Graves' ophthalmopathy. CDR3 in DNA: TGTGCCAGCAGCCCCGCCGCGGGACAGTTGCCCTACGAGCAGTACTTC. It yields the protein CASSPAAGQLPYEQYF.